This passage covers 2 T cell receptor beta chains from one sample sequenced in a study of Graves' ophthalmopathy and Graves' hyperthyroidism. Amplification of TCR beta CDR3 regions used RNA transcripts. Following a first-round RT-PCR that used HTBI primers, a second-round multiplex PCR was carried out. A single record per CDR3 protein comes from TCRdb applying MiXCR to the multiplex PCR reads. The sample has some 400,000 distinct CDR3 sequences, approximately 16% seen once. Sequencing was performed on peripheral blood. These receptors were taken from a woman between 18 and 29 years old with Graves' ophthalmopathy.

This clonotype came up many times. The chain employs TRBV4-3 and TRBJ2-2; the D gene is possibly TRBD2 (6 bases). Trimming took off 4 bases at V and 0 bases at J, with 12 bases between the two ends. The CDR3 contains 16 residues. The V gene's germline CDR1 is LGHNA and CDR2 YSLEER. The CDR3 loop reads CASSLRDFANTGELFF. The CDR3 DNA sequence: TGCGCCAGCAGCCTCCGGGACTTCGCGAACACCGGGGAGCTGTTTTTT.

This clonotype was counted ten times or more. The chain links TRBV11-1 to TRBJ2-7; tentative D call: TRBD1 (5 bases). V lost 6 bases, J lost 1 base, and 19 bases lay in between. Per the germline V gene, CDR1 is SGHAT and CDR2 is FQDESV (reference sequence). The CDR3 contains 16 residues. CDR3 nucleotides: TGTGCCAGCAGTTCGACAGACCCTGGTTTATCCTACGAGCAGTACTTC. It translates to CASSSTDPGLSYEQYF.